This is a list of T cell receptor beta chains from one sample in a study of T cells in Graves' hyperthyroidism and ophthalmopathy. TCRdb redid the calling of the multiplex PCR reads with MiXCR, one entry per CDR3 protein. The repertoire holds some 550,000 distinct CDR3 sequences, about 20% seen once, with more than 20% in the top ten. Sample: blood. Receptors originate from a man aged 18-30 years with Graves' hyperthyroidism. Each CDR3 is given with its conserved first and last residue. D genes are given only for firm matches. Some rows have no size entry. The others give once, few or many, or a class for an expanded clone.

V	D	J	length	size	DNA	CDR3
TRBV12-3/TRBV12-4	NA	TRBJ1-1	14	many	TGTGCCAGCAGTTTGCGCCTAAGTGGCACTGAAGCTTTCTTT	CASSLRLSGTEAFF
TRBV6-1	NA	TRBJ2-7	16	NA	TGTGCCAGCAGTGAAGCGTACGGTGAACTGGCCTACGAGCAGTACTTC	CASSEAYGELAYEQYF
TRBV15	TRBD1	TRBJ1-1	14	many	TGTGCCACCAGCAGACAGGGGGCAAACACTGAAGCTTTCTTT	CATSRQGANTEAFF
TRBV6-1	NA	TRBJ2-7	13	many	TGTGCCAGCAGCGCAACAGTTACCTACGAGCAGTACTTC	CASSATVTYEQYF
TRBV5-1	TRBD1	TRBJ1-2	16	NA	TGCGCCAGCAGCTCCGGGACAGGGGGTCGGCTCTATGGCTACACCTTC	CASSSGTGGRLYGYTF
TRBV2	NA	TRBJ1-2	13	NA	TGTGCCAGCAGCGGGACGGATTACACTGGCTACACCTTC	CASSGTDYTGYTF
TRBV12-3/TRBV12-4	NA	TRBJ1-1	13	NA	TGTGCCAGCAGGGATTCGGGGTACACTGAAGCTTTCTTT	CASRDSGYTEAFF
TRBV12-3/TRBV12-4	TRBD2	TRBJ2-7	15	few	TGTGCCAGCAGTTTAGTAGCGGGAGAGGTATACGAGCAGTACTTC	CASSLVAGEVYEQYF
TRBV5-1	NA	TRBJ1-5	14	NA	TGCGCCAGCAGCCCCGACGGGGGGCTTCAGCCCCAGCATTTT	CASSPDGGLQPQHF
TRBV28	NA	TRBJ2-7	15	NA	TGTGCCAGCAGTTTCTTCGAGAACCTCGTAACCGAGCAGTACTTC	CASSFFENLVTEQYF
TRBV20-1	NA	TRBJ2-7	13	NA	TGCAGTGCGCACCGGGACAATGGCTACGAGCAGTACTTC	CSAHRDNGYEQYF
TRBV6-1	NA	TRBJ1-5	13	many	TGTGCCAGCAGTGAAACAAGGAGTCAGCCCCAGCATTTT	CASSETRSQPQHF
TRBV12-3/TRBV12-4	NA	TRBJ1-5	15	few	TGTGCCAGCCACGGATCCGGGACACTTAATCAGCCCCAGCATTTT	CASHGSGTLNQPQHF
TRBV11-1	NA	TRBJ2-7	14	few	TGTGCCAGCAGCTTCGGGGACGGACACTACGAGCAGTACTTC	CASSFGDGHYEQYF
TRBV4-1	TRBD2	TRBJ2-5	15	NA	TGCGCCAGCAGCTTTACGGGACTAGCACCCGAGACCCAGTACTTC	CASSFTGLAPETQYF
TRBV10-3	NA	TRBJ2-6	16	many	TGTGCCATCAGTCCCCTGGAGGGATCTGGGGCCAACGTCCTGACTTTC	CAISPLEGSGANVLTF
TRBV24-1	NA	TRBJ1-5	12	many	TGTGCCACCAGTGACGCGGGCCAGCCCCAGCATTTT	CATSDAGQPQHF
TRBV12-3/TRBV12-4	TRBD1	TRBJ1-2	15	many	TGTGCCAGCAGTCCAACAATTAGGACAGGGCATGGCTACACCTTC	CASSPTIRTGHGYTF
TRBV6-5	NA	TRBJ1-5	13	many	TGTGCCAGCACCTATCGAGGGAATCAGCCCCAGCATTTT	CASTYRGNQPQHF
TRBV5-5	TRBD1	TRBJ2-7	15	few	TGTGCCAGCAGTTATGGACAGGGTCTTTTCAACGAGCAGTACTTC	CASSYGQGLFNEQYF
TRBV11-3	NA	TRBJ1-1	14	many	TGTGCCAGCAGCTTAGATCAGTTGAGCACTGAAGCTTTCTTT	CASSLDQLSTEAFF
TRBV6-1	TRBD1	TRBJ1-2	14	NA	TGTGCCAGCAGTCCGTTCGGACAGGGTAGTGGCTACACCTTC	CASSPFGQGSGYTF
TRBV12-3/TRBV12-4	TRBD1	TRBJ1-2	16	many	TGTGCCAGCAGTTATAGGGACAGGGGGCGCGACTATGGCTACACCTTC	CASSYRDRGRDYGYTF
TRBV6-4	NA	TRBJ1-3	16	few	TGTGCCAGCAGGGACTTCCGGTCCAGCTCTGGAAACACCATATATTTT	CASRDFRSSSGNTIYF
TRBV7-2	TRBD2	TRBJ2-5	15	many	TGTGCCAGCACCACTAGCGGGGGGGCCGCGGAGACCCAGTACTTC	CASTTSGGAAETQYF
TRBV4-1	NA	TRBJ1-5	15	NA	TGCGCCAGCAGCCTCCGGGCCGATAGCAATCAGCCCCAGCATTTT	CASSLRADSNQPQHF
TRBV12-3/TRBV12-4	NA	TRBJ1-5	12	many	TGTGCCAGCAGTTTCTCCCATCAGCCCCAGCATTTT	CASSFSHQPQHF